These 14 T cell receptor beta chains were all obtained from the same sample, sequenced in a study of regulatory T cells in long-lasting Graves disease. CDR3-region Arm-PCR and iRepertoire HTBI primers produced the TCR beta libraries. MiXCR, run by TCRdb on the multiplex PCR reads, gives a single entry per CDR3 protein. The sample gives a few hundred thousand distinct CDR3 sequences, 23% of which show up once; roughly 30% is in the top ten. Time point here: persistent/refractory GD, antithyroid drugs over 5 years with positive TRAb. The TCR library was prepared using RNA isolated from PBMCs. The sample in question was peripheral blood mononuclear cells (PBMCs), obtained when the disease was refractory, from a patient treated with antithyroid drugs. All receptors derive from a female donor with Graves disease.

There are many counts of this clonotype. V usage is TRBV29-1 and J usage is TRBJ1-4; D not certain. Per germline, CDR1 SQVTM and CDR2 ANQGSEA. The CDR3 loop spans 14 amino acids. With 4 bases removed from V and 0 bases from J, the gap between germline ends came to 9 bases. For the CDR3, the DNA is TGCAGCGTTGCGGCAGCCGCAACTAATGAAAAACTGTTTTTT. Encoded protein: CSVAAAATNEKLFF. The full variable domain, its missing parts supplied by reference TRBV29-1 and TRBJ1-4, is SAVISQKPSRDICQRGTSLTIQCQVDSQVTMMFWYRQQPGQSLTLIATANQGSEATYESGFVIDKFPISRPNLTFSTLTVSNMSPEDSSIYLCSVAAAATNEKLFFGSGTQLSVL.

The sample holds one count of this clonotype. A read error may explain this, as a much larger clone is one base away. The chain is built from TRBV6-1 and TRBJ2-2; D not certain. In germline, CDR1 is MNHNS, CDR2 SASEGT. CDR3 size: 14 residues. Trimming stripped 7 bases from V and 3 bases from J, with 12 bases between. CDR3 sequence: CASNAQTDTGELFF. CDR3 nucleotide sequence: TGTGCCAGCAACGCACAGACGGACACCGGGGAGCTGTTTTTT.

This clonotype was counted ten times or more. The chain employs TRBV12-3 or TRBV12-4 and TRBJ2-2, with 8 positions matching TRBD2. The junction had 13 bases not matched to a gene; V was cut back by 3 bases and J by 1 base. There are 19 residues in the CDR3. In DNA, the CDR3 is TGTGCCAGCAGTTTGGGACGGCTGGCACTAGCGGTGAACACCGGGGAGCTGTTTTTT. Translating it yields CASSLGRLALAVNTGELFF.

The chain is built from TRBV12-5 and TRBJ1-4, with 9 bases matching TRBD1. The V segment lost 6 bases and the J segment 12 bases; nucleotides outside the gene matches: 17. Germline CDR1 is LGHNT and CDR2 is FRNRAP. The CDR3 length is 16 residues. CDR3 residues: CASGLASWDRAKELFF. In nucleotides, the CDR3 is TGTGCTAGTGGCCTCGCTTCGTGGGACAGGGCGAAGGAACTGTTTTTT.

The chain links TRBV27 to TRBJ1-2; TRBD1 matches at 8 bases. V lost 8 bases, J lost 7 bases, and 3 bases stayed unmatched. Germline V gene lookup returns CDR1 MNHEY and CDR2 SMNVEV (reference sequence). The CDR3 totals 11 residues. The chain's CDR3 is CASRTGFGYTF. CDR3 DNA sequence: TGTGCCAGCCGGACAGGGTTTGGCTACACCTTC.

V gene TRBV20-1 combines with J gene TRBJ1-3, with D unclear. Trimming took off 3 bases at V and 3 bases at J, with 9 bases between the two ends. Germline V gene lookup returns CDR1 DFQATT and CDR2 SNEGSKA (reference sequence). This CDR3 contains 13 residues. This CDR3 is CSARVTVGNTIYF. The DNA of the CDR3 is TGCAGTGCTAGGGTAACAGTTGGAAACACCATATATTTT.

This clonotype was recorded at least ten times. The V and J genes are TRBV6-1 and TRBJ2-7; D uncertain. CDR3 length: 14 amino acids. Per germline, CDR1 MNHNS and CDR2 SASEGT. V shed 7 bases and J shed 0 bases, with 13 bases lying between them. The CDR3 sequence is CASTHPRGSYEQYF. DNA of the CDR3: TGTGCCAGCACTCACCCCCGCGGCTCCTACGAGCAGTACTTC.

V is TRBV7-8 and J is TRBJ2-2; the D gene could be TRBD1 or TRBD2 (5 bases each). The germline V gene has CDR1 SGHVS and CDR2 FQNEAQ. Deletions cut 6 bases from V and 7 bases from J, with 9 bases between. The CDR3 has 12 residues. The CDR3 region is CASRGPDGELFF. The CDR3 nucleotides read TGTGCCAGCAGGGGACCGGACGGGGAGCTGTTTTTT.

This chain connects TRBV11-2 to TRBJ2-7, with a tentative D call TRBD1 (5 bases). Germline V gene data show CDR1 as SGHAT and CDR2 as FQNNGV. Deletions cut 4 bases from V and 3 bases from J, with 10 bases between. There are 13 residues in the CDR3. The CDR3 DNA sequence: TGTGCCAGCAGCTCGGACAAGTTCTACGAGCAGTACTTC. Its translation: CASSSDKFYEQYF.

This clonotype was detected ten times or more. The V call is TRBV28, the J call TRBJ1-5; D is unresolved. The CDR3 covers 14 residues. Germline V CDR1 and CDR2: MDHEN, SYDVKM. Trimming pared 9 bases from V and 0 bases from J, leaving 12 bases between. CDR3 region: CASERRNSNQPQHF. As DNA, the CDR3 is TGTGCCAGTGAGCGGCGGAATAGCAATCAGCCCCAGCATTTT.

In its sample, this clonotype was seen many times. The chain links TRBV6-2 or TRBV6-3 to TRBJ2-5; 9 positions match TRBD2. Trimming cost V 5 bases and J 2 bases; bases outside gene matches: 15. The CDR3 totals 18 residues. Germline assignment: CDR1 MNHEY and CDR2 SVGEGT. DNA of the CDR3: TGTGCCAGCAGTGTTTGGGTTGCGGCGGGAGGGCTACAAGAGACCCAGTACTTC. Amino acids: CASSVWVAAGGLQETQYF.

In DNA form, the CDR3 reads TGTGCCATTGGAGAGAACACTGAAGCTTTCTTT. Translation: CAIGENTEAFF. J is TRBJ1-1 and V is TRBV10-3; D remains unclear. CDR1 and CDR2 (germline): ENHRY, SYGVKD. The V and J ends lost 9 bases and 1 base respectively, with 6 bases between them. This CDR3 region has 11 residues.

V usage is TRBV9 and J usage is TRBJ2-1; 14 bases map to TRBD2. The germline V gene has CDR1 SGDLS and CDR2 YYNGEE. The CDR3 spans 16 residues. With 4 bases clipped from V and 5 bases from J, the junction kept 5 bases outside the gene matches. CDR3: CASSLRLAGGNNEQFF. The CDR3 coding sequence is TGTGCCAGCAGCCTGCGACTAGCGGGAGGGAACAATGAGCAGTTCTTC.

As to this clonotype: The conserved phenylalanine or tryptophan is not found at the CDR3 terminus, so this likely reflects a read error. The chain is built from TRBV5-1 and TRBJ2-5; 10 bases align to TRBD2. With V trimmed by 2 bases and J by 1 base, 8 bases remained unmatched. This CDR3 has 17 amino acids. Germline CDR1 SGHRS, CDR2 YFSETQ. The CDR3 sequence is CASSLAGTSASQETQYS. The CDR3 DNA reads TGCGCCAGCAGCTTAGCCGGGACTAGCGCCTCCCAAGAGACCCAGTACTCC.